This entry is about one T cell receptor beta chain. The germline V and J ends were trimmed by 3 bases and 2 bases, with 11 bases remaining between them. The CDR3 runs to 15 residues. Germline CDR1 is LGHDT and CDR2 is YNNKEL (reference sequence). This sample was taken from a study of blood T cell repertoires in COVID-19. At the level of the study: From T cells, B-cell-depleted T cells, or PBMCs came the material, which was cDNA or gDNA.

Method: immunoSEQ multiplex PCR; TCRdb's copy keeps in-frame clones and lacks some. The repertoire includes some 240,000 clones, about 81% of them detected once, and under 5% sits in the top ten. Recruits, aged 18 to 89 years, lived in some 25 US areas. This rearrangement joins TRBV3-1 (or the pseudogene TRBV3-2) to TRBJ1-3; D might be TRBD1 (6 bases). The sample comprised PBMCs or T cells enriched from blood (not recorded which). This clonotype originated in a man aged 25 to 40 with acute COVID-19. The CDR3 DNA sequence: TGTGCCAGCAGCCATACCCCAGGGGCTGGAAACACCATATATTTT. Its protein is CASSHTPGAGNTIYF.